Listed here are 11 T cell receptor beta chains from one sample, sequenced in a study of vaccination and CD4 T cells after COVID-19. The Oncomine TCR Beta short-read assay sequenced DNA from cultured CD4+ T cells. MiXCR was run by TCRdb on the PCR reads, yielding one entry per CDR3 protein. The sample records roughly 9,300 distinct CDR3 sequences, 63% being singletons. The treatment denotes: approximately nine-day PBMC culture with coronavirus spike peptide pools or control peptides (ViraFEST assay). The antigens these receptors bind are not known. Sequencing was done on a sample of CD4+ T cells from blood, cultured in vitro. The source of these receptors is a human donor who had recovered from COVID-19.

This clonotype was seen once. In DNA, the CDR3 is TGTGCCAGCAGCTTAAGACCAAACACTGAAGCTTTCTTT. It is translated as CASSLRPNTEAFF. The V gene is TRBV11-3, the J gene TRBJ1-1; no definite D call. Germline lookup yields CDR1 SGHNT and CDR2 YENEEA. With 2 bases removed from V and 2 bases from J, the gap between germline ends came to 6 bases. This CDR3 has 13 amino acids.

The gene calls are TRBV21-1 and TRBJ1-6; TRBD1 was called by the table and not checked on the DNA. TRBV21-1 is described as a pseudogene. The CDR3 loop spans 15 amino acids. CDR3 loop: CASSKAGDGTGPLHF. For the CDR3, the DNA is TGTGCCAGCAGCAAAGCGGGGGACGGTACGGGTCCCCTCCACTTT.

V usage is TRBV7-9 and J usage is TRBJ1-1; D might be TRBD1 (5 bases). Trimming left V 3 bases short and J 6 bases short, with 8 bases between. CDR1 SEHNR and CDR2 FQNEAQ come from the germline V gene (reference sequence). The CDR3 has 12 residues. In nucleotides, the CDR3 is TGTGCCAGCAGCTTTTTGGGGGCTGAAGCTTTCTTT. Amino acids: CASSFLGAEAFF. Full variable domain (missing parts from reference TRBV7-9 and TRBJ1-1): DTGVSQNPRHKITKRGQNVTFRCDPISEHNRLYWYRQTLGQGPEFLTYFQNEAQLEKSRLLSDRFSAERPKGSFSTLEIQRTEQGDSAMYLCASSFLGAEAFFGQGTRLTVV.

This clonotype was recorded once. V and J are TRBV27 and TRBJ2-7; 7 nucleotides match TRBD2. From germline, CDR1 is MNHEY and CDR2 SMNVEV (reference sequence). The ends lost 5 bases at V and 1 base at J; junction bases unmatched: 11. The CDR3 runs to 16 residues. The CDR3 reads CASSPDGASGSYEQYF. The CDR3 nucleotides are TGTGCCAGCAGTCCAGACGGGGCTAGCGGATCCTACGAGCAGTACTTC.

This clonotype showed up just a few times. V gene TRBV20-1 combines with J gene TRBJ1-2; unclear D gene. The CDR3 has 13 residues. The V end lost 7 bases, the J end lost 4 bases, and 16 bases lay between the germline ends. Germline CDR1 is DFQATT and CDR2 is SNEGSKA (reference sequence). The CDR3: CSVSPIGSYGYTF. The CDR3 nucleotides are TGCAGTGTAAGCCCGATAGGGAGCTATGGCTACACCTTC.

This clonotype was counted a few times. J is TRBJ2-7 and V is TRBV27, with D perhaps TRBD1 (5 bases). CDR1 MNHEY and CDR2 SMNVEV come from the germline V gene (reference sequence). Trimming removed 0 bases from V and 4 bases from J, with 10 bases in between. The CDR3 is 14 residues long. CDR3 region: CASSLSGREYEQYF. CDR3 bases: TGTGCCAGCAGTTTATCGGGCAGGGAATACGAGCAGTACTTC.

This clonotype appeared a few times. The V call is TRBV7-2, the J call TRBJ1-1; D remains ambiguous. Trimming cost V 5 bases and J 1 base, with 8 bases left between them. The CDR3 runs to 13 residues. The germline V gene has CDR1 SGHTA and CDR2 FQGNSA. The CDR3, as DNA: TGTGCCAGCAGCAAACTGAGGAACACTGAAGCTTTCTTT. It yields the protein CASSKLRNTEAFF.

The chain uses TRBV2 and TRBJ2-5; 7 positions match TRBD2. CDR1 and CDR2 from the germline V gene are SNHLY and FYNNEI. Losses at the gene ends were 6 bases for V and 5 bases for J; bases not matched to a gene: 9. The CDR3 covers 14 residues. CDR3 protein: CASSNLLATETQYF. In nucleotides, the CDR3 is TGTGCCAGCAGCAACTTACTAGCGACGGAGACCCAGTACTTC.

The chain uses TRBV20-1 and TRBJ2-1; 10 nucleotides align to TRBD2. From germline, CDR1 is DFQATT and CDR2 SNEGSKA (reference sequence). J was trimmed by 4 bases and V by 0 bases; bases with no gene match: 3. The CDR3 contains 15 residues. The CDR3 is CSARDLAGGYNEQFF. CDR3 DNA sequence: TGCAGTGCTAGAGATTTAGCGGGAGGTTACAATGAGCAGTTCTTC.

The chain links TRBV6-5 to TRBJ1-2; TRBD1 matches at 9 bases. The junction had 6 bases not matched to a gene; V was cut back by 4 bases and J by 9 bases. The CDR3 covers 13 residues. The germline CDR1 and CDR2 sequences are MNHEY and SVGAGI. CDR3 bases: TGTGCCAGCAGTTCCCTAAACAGGGGGCGCTACACCTTC. Its translation: CASSSLNRGRYTF.

This clonotype was counted between two and nine times. This sequence joins TRBV5-4 and TRBJ1-6, with 7 bases matching TRBD1. Unmatched junction bases numbered 4, after V lost 0 bases and J lost 4 bases. The CDR3 consists of 16 residues. In germline, CDR1 is SGHNT, CDR2 YYREEE (reference sequence). CDR3 loop: CASSLEGASYNSPLHF. The CDR3, as DNA: TGTGCCAGCAGCTTGGAGGGGGCGTCATATAATTCACCCCTCCACTTT. Full variable domain (rest looked up from reference TRBV5-4 and TRBJ1-6): ETGVTQSPTHLIKTRGQQVTLRCSSQSGHNTVSWYQQALGQGPQFIFQYYREEENGRGNFPPRFSGLQFPNYSSELNVNALELDDSALYLCASSLEGASYNSPLHFGNGTRLTVT.